These 25 T cell receptor beta chains were all obtained from the same sample, sequenced in a study of blood T cell repertoires in COVID-19. Only in-frame clones appear in the TCRdb table, and some are missing; sequencing was by immunoSEQ multiplex PCR. This sample has 80,000 to 130,000 clones, with roughly 92% found just once. The specimen was peripheral blood. The receptor source for this set is a man in his 70s with acute or convalescent COVID-19.

The V gene is TRBV5-4, the J gene TRBJ2-3; D is uncertain. The CDR3 totals 14 residues. V was shortened by 4 bases and J by 2 bases, with 11 bases between the two germline ends. Germline V gene data show CDR1 as SGHNT and CDR2 as YYREEE (reference sequence). In DNA, the CDR3 is TGTGCCAGCAGCCTCGACTGGTTCACAGATACGCAGTATTTT. It encodes CASSLDWFTDTQYF.

The gene calls are TRBV27 and TRBJ2-7; D is uncertain. V lost 0 bases to trimming and J lost 5 bases, with 8 bases between them. The CDR3 covers 13 residues. Per germline, CDR1 MNHEY and CDR2 SMNVEV (reference sequence). The CDR3 region is CASSLSSGNEQYF. The DNA of the CDR3 is TGTGCCAGCAGTTTATCGTCAGGAAACGAGCAGTACTTC.

The chain carries TRBV9 and TRBJ2-2; 8 positions agree with TRBD1. Germline CDR1 and CDR2: SGDLS and YYNGEE. V trimming: 3 bases; J trimming: 7 bases; junction bases outside the gene matches: 5. The CDR3 is made up of 14 amino acids. Here the CDR3 reads CASSETGVDGELFF. The CDR3 DNA is TGTGCCAGCAGCGAGACAGGGGTAGACGGGGAGCTGTTTTTT.

The chain employs TRBV6-5 and TRBJ1-1; the match to TRBD1 covers 7 bases. The CDR3 sequence is 15 residues long. J lost 0 bases, V lost 2 bases, and 3 bases had no gene match. In germline, CDR1 is MNHEY, CDR2 SVGAGI. The CDR3 region is CASSYGGQLNTEAFF. The CDR3, as DNA: TGTGCCAGCAGTTACGGGGGACAGTTGAACACTGAAGCTTTCTTT.

V is TRBV20-1 and J is TRBJ1-1; D is uncertain. Trimming cost V 8 bases and J 7 bases, with 11 bases left between them. This CDR3 is 10 amino acids long. CDR1 is DFQATT, CDR2 SNEGSKA, per germline (reference sequence). This CDR3 is CSTQPGEAFF. The CDR3 DNA sequence: TGCAGTACCCAACCCGGTGAAGCTTTCTTT.

The rearrangement links TRBV28 to TRBJ1-2; no clear D gene. V was trimmed by 6 bases and J by 3 bases, leaving 8 bases between them. The CDR3 extends over 12 amino acids. Germline V CDR1 and CDR2: MDHEN, SYDVKM. The CDR3 DNA sequence: TGTGCCAGCAGCGGAGTTTACTATGGCTACACCTTC. Translated: CASSGVYYGYTF.

This clone was counted a single time. The rearrangement joins TRBV7-8 to TRBJ2-7; D could derive from TRBD1 or TRBD2 (6 bases each). This CDR3 spans 13 amino acids. Trimming removed 5 bases at V and 6 bases at J, with 14 bases between. Germline V gives CDR1 SGHVS, CDR2 FQNEAQ. The CDR3 region has the DNA TGTGCCAGCAGCCGACTAGAACAGGGCGAGCAGTACTTC. Translating it yields CASSRLEQGEQYF. Drawing the rest from reference TRBV7-8 and TRBJ2-7, the complete variable domain is GAGVSQSPRYKVAKRGQDVALRCDPISGHVSLFWYQQALGQGPEFLTYFQNEAQLDKSGLPSDRFFAERPEGSVSTLKIQRTQQEDSAVYLCASSRLEQGEQYFGPGTRLTVT.

The genes are TRBV27 and TRBJ2-1; TRBD2 agrees at 13 bases. CDR3 length: 15 residues. V shed 6 bases and J 13 bases; nucleotides not matched to a gene: 12. CDR1 is MNHEY, CDR2 SMNVEV, per germline (reference sequence). The CDR3 nucleotides read TGTGCCAGCAGCCGAGGGACTAGCGGGGTCTCAGATCAGTTCTTC. This codes for CASSRGTSGVSDQFF.

The chain uses TRBV18 and TRBJ1-1; 7 bases are shared with TRBD1. J gave up 1 base and V 1 base, and 3 bases lay outside the gene matches. The CDR3 totals 15 residues. Germline CDR1 and CDR2: KGHSH and LQKENI. CDR3 sequence reads: CASSPQGARNTEAFF. The DNA of the CDR3 is TGTGCCAGCTCACCACAGGGGGCAAGGAACACTGAAGCTTTCTTT.

V usage is TRBV2 and J usage is TRBJ2-5; 11 bases map to TRBD2. J was trimmed by 7 bases and V by 4 bases; bases with no gene match: 5. Looked up from germline, CDR1 is SNHLY and CDR2 is FYNNEI. The length of the CDR3 is 14 residues. The CDR3 loop reads CASSGLAGGPTQYF. CDR3 DNA sequence: TGTGCCAGCAGTGGGTTAGCGGGGGGGCCGACCCAGTACTTC.

The chain has TRBV18 and TRBJ2-3; 10 nucleotides line up with TRBD2. Germline CDR1 KGHSH, CDR2 LQKENI. There are 18 residues in the CDR3. After removal of 3 bases from V and 0 bases from J, the junction contained 9 bases not matched to a gene. CDR3 nucleotide sequence: TGTGCCAGCTCACCGAGGACTAGCGGCAGATCTAGCACAGATACGCAGTATTTT. Its protein is CASSPRTSGRSSTDTQYF.

The chain recombines TRBV7-9 with TRBJ1-1, with TRBD1 identical over 7 bases. The CDR3 is 12 residues long. The V segment lost 1 base and the J segment 7 bases; nucleotides outside the gene matches: 0. Germline lookup yields CDR1 SEHNR and CDR2 FQNEAQ (reference sequence). The CDR3 spells CASSLGDSEAFF. The CDR3 coding sequence is TGTGCCAGCAGCTTAGGGGACAGTGAAGCTTTCTTT.

This chain connects TRBV7-9 to TRBJ2-1; possibly TRBD2 for D (6 bases). Per the germline V gene, CDR1 is SEHNR and CDR2 is FQNEAQ (reference sequence). The CDR3 is 17 residues long. Trimming shortened V by 5 bases and J by 4 bases, and 21 bases separated the two germline ends. The CDR3, as DNA: TGTGCCAGCAGCCCTGGAGGATTACGCGGGACTTACAATGAGCAGTTCTTC. Protein product: CASSPGGLRGTYNEQFF. The entire variable domain, with the rest obtained from reference TRBV7-9 and TRBJ2-1, is as follows: DTGVSQNPRHKITKRGQNVTFRCDPISEHNRLYWYRQTLGQGPEFLTYFQNEAQLEKSRLLSDRFSAERPKGSFSTLEIQRTEQGDSAMYLCASSPGGLRGTYNEQFFGPGTRLTVL.

CDR3: CASSLYGTSAYEQYF. The CDR3 region has the DNA TGTGCCAGCAGTTTATATGGGACTAGCGCCTACGAGCAGTACTTC. The V gene is TRBV28, the J gene TRBJ2-7, with 10 bases matching TRBD2. J gave up 2 bases and V 1 base, and 2 bases lay outside the gene matches. Germline V lookup: CDR1 MDHEN, CDR2 SYDVKM. The CDR3 is 15 amino acids.

This sequence joins TRBV21-1 and TRBJ1-4; the DNA was not used to check the table's D call, TRBD1. TRBV21-1 is shown as a pseudogene. The CDR3 covers 15 residues. Here the CDR3 reads CASSKGARRNEKLFF. The CDR3 nucleotides are TGTGCCAGCAGCAAAGGGGCCAGGCGTAATGAAAAACTGTTTTTT.

The chain employs TRBV11-3 and TRBJ2-3, with D unclear. V dropped 1 base and J dropped 2 bases, with 10 bases sitting between them. Germline V gives CDR1 SGHNT, CDR2 YENEEA. The CDR3 has 15 amino acids. The CDR3 DNA is TGTGCCAGCAGCTTAGGAGGCACGTCCACAGATACGCAGTATTTT. The encoded protein is CASSLGGTSTDTQYF.

V and J are TRBV5-4 and TRBJ2-2; 7 nucleotides line up with TRBD1. Germline V gene data show CDR1 as SGHNT and CDR2 as YYREEE (reference sequence). The CDR3 extends over 15 amino acids. With 0 bases clipped from V and 9 bases from J, the junction kept 8 bases outside the gene matches. CDR3 sequence: CASSLAGDSWRELFF. The CDR3 bases are TGTGCCAGCAGCTTGGCCGGGGACAGTTGGCGGGAGCTGTTTTTT.

The rearrangement links TRBV6-4 to TRBJ1-2, with a tentative D call TRBD1 (6 bases). Germline values: CDR1 MRHNA, CDR2 SNTAGT. The CDR3 length is 15 residues. V shed 4 bases and J shed 1 base, with 13 bases lying between them. The CDR3 DNA is TGTGCCAGCAGTGTGGGGGTACAGGGTAACTATGGCTACACCTTC. Protein sequence: CASSVGVQGNYGYTF.

This chain uses TRBV7-3 with TRBJ2-2, with D unresolved. The V gene's germline CDR1 is SGHTA and CDR2 FQGTGA. CDR3 length: 15 residues. With 1 base removed from V and 4 bases from J, the gap between germline ends came to 10 bases. In nucleotides, the CDR3 is TGTGCCAGCAGCTTAAACGGGTTGGGCACCGGGGAGCTGTTTTTT. Amino acids: CASSLNGLGTGELFF.

The chain carries TRBV27 and TRBJ2-3; a possible D gene is TRBD1 (6 bases). The CDR3 runs 13 residues. Germline CDR1 MNHEY, CDR2 SMNVEV (reference sequence). The V and J ends lost 6 bases and 3 bases respectively, with 10 bases between them. The CDR3 DNA sequence: TGTGCCAGCAGCGACAGGTGGACAGATACGCAGTATTTT. It codes for CASSDRWTDTQYF.

The chain carries TRBV23-1 and TRBJ1-5; 10 nucleotides align to TRBD1. Being an ORF, TRBV23-1 has a function that is uncertain. V gave up 7 bases and J gave up 0 bases; unmatched junction bases: 12. The CDR3 runs to 18 residues. The CDR3 protein is CASTLTDRGAYSNQPQHF. The CDR3 DNA is TGCGCCAGCACTCTAACGGACAGGGGGGCATATAGCAATCAGCCCCAGCATTTT.

V gene TRBV2 combines with J gene TRBJ2-7; 9 nucleotides agree with TRBD2. The ends lost 5 bases at V and 5 bases at J; junction bases unmatched: 7. This CDR3 is built from 14 residues. Per the germline V gene, CDR1 is SNHLY and CDR2 is FYNNEI. The CDR3 loop is CASSPGLASDEQYF. The CDR3 bases are TGTGCCAGCAGTCCGGGACTAGCATCTGACGAGCAGTACTTC.

The chain uses TRBV4-1 and TRBJ1-5; D not resolved. The germline CDR1 and CDR2 sequences are MGHRA and YSYEKL. This CDR3 spans 14 amino acids. V was clipped by 2 bases and J by 3 bases, with 8 bases between them. CDR3 loop: CASSQNSFNQPQHF. In nucleotides, the CDR3 is TGCGCCAGCAGCCAAAACAGCTTCAATCAGCCCCAGCATTTT.

The sample holds one count of this clone. V gene TRBV4-1 combines with J gene TRBJ2-1; D unclear. In germline, CDR1 is MGHRA, CDR2 YSYEKL. The CDR3 is 14 amino acids. V dropped 0 bases and J dropped 12 bases, with 15 bases sitting between them. CDR3 in amino acids: CASSQDYQFRGQFF. In nucleotides, the CDR3 is TGCGCCAGCAGCCAAGATTACCAATTCAGAGGGCAGTTCTTC.

The rearrangement joins TRBV29-1 to TRBJ2-5; the D is unclear. Per the germline V gene, CDR1 is SQVTM and CDR2 is ANQGSEA. The CDR3 is 13 amino acids. V lost 7 bases, J lost 5 bases, and 17 bases lay in between. CDR3 nucleotides: TGCAGCGCCTCGATCACTGCCGGGGAGACCCAGTACTTC. Translated, it gives CSASITAGETQYF.